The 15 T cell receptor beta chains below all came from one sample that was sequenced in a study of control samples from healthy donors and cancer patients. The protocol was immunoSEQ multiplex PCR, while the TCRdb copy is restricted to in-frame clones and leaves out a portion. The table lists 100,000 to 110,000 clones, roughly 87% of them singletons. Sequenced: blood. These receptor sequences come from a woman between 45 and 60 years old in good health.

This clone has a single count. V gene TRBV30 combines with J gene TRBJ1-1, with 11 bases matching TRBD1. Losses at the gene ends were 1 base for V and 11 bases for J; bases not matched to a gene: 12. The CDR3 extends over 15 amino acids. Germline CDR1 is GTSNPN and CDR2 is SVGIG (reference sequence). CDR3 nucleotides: TGTGCCTGGAGTGGTGACAACGGACAGGGGGCTTTTGCTTTCTTT. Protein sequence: CAWSGDNGQGAFAFF.

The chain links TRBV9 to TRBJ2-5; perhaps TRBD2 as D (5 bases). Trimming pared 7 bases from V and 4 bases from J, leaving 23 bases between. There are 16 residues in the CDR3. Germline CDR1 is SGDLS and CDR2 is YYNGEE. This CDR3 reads CASAPLQGSAGETQYF. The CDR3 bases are TGTGCCAGCGCCCCTCTTCAAGGTAGCGCTGGAGAGACCCAGTACTTC.

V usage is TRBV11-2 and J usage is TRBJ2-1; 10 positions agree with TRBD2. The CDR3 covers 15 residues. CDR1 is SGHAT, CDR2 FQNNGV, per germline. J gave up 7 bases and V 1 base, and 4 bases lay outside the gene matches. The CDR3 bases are TGTGCCAGCAGCTTAGCAGCGGGGGGGCGTAATGAGCAGTTCTTC. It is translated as CASSLAAGGRNEQFF.

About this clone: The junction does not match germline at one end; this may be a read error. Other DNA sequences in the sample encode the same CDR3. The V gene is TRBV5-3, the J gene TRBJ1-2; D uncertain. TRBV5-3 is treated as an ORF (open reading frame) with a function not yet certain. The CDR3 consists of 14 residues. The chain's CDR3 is CARSRPRNKNGYTF. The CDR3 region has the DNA TGCGCCAGAAGCCGTCCCCGGAATAAGAATGGCTACACCTTC.

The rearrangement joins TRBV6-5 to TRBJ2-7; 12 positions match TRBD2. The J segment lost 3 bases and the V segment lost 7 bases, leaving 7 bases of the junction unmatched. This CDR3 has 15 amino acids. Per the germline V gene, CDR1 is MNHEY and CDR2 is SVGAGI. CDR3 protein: CASNFMTSGSYEQYV. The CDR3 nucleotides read TGTGCCAGCAACTTTATGACTAGCGGGAGCTACGAGCAGTACGTC.

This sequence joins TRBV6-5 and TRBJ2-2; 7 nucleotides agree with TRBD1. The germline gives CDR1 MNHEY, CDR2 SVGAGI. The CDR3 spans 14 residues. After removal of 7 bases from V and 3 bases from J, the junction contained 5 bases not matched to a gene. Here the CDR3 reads CASNNDRDTGELFF. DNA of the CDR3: TGTGCCAGCAATAATGACAGGGACACCGGGGAGCTGTTTTTT.

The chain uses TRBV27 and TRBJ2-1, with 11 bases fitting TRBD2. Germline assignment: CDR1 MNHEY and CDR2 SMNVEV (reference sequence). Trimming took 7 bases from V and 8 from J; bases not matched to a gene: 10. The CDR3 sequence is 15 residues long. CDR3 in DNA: TGTGCCAGCAAAATTACCGGGACTAGCGGCGATGAGCAGTTCTTC. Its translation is CASKITGTSGDEQFF.

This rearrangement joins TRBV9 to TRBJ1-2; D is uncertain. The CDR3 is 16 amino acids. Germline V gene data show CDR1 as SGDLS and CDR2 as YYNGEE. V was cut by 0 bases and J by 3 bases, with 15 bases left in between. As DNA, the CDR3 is TGTGCCAGCAGCGTAGGCTCTGAGCCAGCTTACTATGGCTACACCTTC. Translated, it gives CASSVGSEPAYYGYTF.

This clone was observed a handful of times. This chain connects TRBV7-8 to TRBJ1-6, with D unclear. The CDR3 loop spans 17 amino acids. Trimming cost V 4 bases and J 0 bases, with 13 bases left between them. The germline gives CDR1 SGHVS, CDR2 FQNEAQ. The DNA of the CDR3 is TGTGCCAGCAGCTCAGGATTTGGGAGCTCCTATAATTCACCCCTCCACTTT. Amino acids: CASSSGFGSSYNSPLHF.

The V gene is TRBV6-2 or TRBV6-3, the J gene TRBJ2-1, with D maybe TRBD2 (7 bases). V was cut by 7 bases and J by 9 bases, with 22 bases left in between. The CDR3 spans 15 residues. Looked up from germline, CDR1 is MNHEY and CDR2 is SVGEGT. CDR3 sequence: CASTPGGGGPVEQFF. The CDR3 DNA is TGTGCCAGCACCCCTGGAGGGGGGGGGCCGGTTGAGCAGTTCTTC.

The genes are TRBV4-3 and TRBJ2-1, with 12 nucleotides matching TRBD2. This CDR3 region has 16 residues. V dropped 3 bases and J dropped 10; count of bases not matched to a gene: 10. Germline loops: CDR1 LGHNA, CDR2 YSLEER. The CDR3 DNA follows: TGCGCCAGCAGCCACGCCTCTAGCGGGAGGGCACGAGAGCAGTTCTTC. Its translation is CASSHASSGRAREQFF.

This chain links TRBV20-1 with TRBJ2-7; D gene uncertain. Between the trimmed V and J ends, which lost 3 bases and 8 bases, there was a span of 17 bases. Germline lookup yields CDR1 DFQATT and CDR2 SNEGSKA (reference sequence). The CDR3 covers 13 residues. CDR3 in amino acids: CSASKARDNKQYV. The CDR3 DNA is TGCAGTGCTAGTAAGGCCAGAGACAACAAGCAGTACGTC.

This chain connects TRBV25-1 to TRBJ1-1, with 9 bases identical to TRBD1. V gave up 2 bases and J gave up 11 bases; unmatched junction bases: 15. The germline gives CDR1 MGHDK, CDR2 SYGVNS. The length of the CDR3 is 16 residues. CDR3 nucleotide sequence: TGTGCCAGCAGTGAAGGGGAGCTCGGGACAGGGAGAATGGCTTTCTTT. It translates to CASSEGELGTGRMAFF. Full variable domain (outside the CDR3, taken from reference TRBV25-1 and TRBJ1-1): EADIYQTPRYLVIGTGKKITLECSQTMGHDKMYWYQQDPGMELHLIHYSYGVNSTEKGDLSSESTVSRIRTEHFPLTLESARPSHTSQYLCASSEGELGTGRMAFFGQGTRLTVV.

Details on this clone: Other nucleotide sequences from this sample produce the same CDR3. CDR3 coding DNA: TGTGCCAGCAGCCAAGAGGAGACCCAGTACTTC. Translated, it gives CASSQEETQYF. The chain joins TRBV3-1 (or the pseudogene TRBV3-2) to TRBJ2-5; D gene uncertain. This CDR3 region has 11 residues. V lost 0 bases, J lost 5 bases, and 1 base lay in between. In germline, CDR1 is LGHDT, CDR2 YNNKEL (reference sequence).

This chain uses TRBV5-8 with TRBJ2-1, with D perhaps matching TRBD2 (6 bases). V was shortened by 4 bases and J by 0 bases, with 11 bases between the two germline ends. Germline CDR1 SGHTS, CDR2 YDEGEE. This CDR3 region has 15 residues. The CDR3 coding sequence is TGTGCCAGCAGCAGGTCGGGAGCCTCCTACAATGAGCAGTTCTTC. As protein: CASSRSGASYNEQFF.